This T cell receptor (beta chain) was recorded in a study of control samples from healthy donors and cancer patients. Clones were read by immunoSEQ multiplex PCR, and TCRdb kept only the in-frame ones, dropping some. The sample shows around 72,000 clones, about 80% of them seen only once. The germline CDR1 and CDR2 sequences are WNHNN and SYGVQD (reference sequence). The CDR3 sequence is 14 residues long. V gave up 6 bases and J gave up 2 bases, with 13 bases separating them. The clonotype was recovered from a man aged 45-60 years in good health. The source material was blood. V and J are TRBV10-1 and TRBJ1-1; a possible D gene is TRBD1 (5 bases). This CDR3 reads CASRTGALNTEAFF. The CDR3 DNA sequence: TGCGCCAGCAGAACCGGGGCATTAAACACTGAAGCTTTCTTT.